The subject of this entry is one T cell receptor (beta chain). The CDR3 spans 14 residues. Trimming shortened V by 2 bases and J by 5 bases, and 12 bases separated the two germline ends. Germline assignment: CDR1 MNHEY and CDR2 SMNVEV (reference sequence). Generated by immunoSEQ multiplex PCR, the TCRdb table keeps only in-frame clones and is missing some. This sample carries about 2.3 million clones, approximately 90% of them seen once, and the ten largest clones take roughly 0.34%. This specimen comes from a study of shared clonotypes between healthy human individuals. This receptor was identified in a man aged 18 to 30 in good health. Some clones in this sample may be carry-over from other donors' samples. The sample taken for sequencing was naive CD4+ T cells from PBMCs. Indicated subset: CD45RA+ positively selected. The J gene is TRBJ1-2, the V gene TRBV27, with D unresolved. The CDR3 DNA reads TGTGCCAGCAGTTTAGGGCCAGGCCTATATGGCTACACCTTC. Its protein is CASSLGPGLYGYTF.